Detailed here is one T cell receptor beta chain. Its antigen is unknown. V lost 5 bases and J 8 bases, leaving 9 bases between the germline ends. Germline loops: CDR1 MDHEN, CDR2 SYDVKM. CDR3 length equals 11 residues. The sample belongs to a study of T cell responses to AZD1222 COVID-19 vaccine. Overall study context: Doses given second, at about 4 or about 12 weeks, were pooled.

Data came from immunoSEQ multiplex PCR; TCRdb stores just in-frame clones and leaves some out. The sample lists about 130,000 clones; 84% were seen once. Broader study findings: Most donors were white British, females outnumbered males, and clonal diversity was possibly underestimated. Mapped onto spike, vaccine-associated CD4 TCRs spanned it and were dominant at 160-218 and 743-854. Of the AZD1222 recipients, only 5 or 6 were seropositive at baseline.

The receptor comes from an adult in good health. V is TRBV28 and J is TRBJ1-1; D is undetermined. This specimen was peripheral blood, taken on day 0 of AZD1222 vaccination. The CDR3 sequence: CASSIQREAFF. In DNA form, the CDR3 reads TGTGCCAGCAGTATCCAAAGGGAAGCTTTCTTT.